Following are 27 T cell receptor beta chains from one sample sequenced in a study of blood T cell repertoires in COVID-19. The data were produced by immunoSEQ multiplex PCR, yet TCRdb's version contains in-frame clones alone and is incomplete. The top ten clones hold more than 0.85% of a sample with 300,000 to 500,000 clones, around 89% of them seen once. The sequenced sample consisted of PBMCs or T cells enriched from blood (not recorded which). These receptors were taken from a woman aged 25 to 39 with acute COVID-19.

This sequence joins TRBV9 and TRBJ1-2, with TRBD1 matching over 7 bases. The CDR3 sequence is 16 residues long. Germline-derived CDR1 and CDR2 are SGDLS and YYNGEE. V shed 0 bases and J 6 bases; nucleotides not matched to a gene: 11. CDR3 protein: CASSVDGGAGGDGYTF. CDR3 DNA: TGTGCCAGCAGCGTAGATGGTGGGGCAGGGGGAGATGGCTACACCTTC.

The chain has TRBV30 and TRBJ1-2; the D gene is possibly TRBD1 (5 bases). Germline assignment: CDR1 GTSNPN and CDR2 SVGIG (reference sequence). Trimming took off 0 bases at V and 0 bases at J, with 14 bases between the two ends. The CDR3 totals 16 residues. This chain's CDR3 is CAWSVGTGRSNYGYTF. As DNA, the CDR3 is TGTGCCTGGAGTGTAGGCACAGGTCGGTCTAACTATGGCTACACCTTC.

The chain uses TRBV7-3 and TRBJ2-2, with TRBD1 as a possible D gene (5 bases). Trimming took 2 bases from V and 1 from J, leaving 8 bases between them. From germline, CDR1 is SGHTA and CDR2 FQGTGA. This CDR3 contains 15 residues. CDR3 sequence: CASSLSGWNTGELFF. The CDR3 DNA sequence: TGTGCCAGCAGCTTATCAGGGTGGAACACCGGGGAGCTGTTTTTT. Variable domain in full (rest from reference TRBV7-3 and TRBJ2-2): GAGVSQTPSNKVTEKGKYVELRCDPISGHTALYWYRQSLGQGPEFLIYFQGTGAADDSGLPNDRFFAVRPEGSVSTLKIQRTERGDSAVYLCASSLSGWNTGELFFGEGSRLTVL.

Here the CDR3 reads CASSIARPGGRNEQFF. Here the CDR3 DNA reads TGTGCCAGTAGTATAGCGCGGCCAGGGGGTAGGAATGAGCAGTTCTTC. The gene calls are TRBV19 and TRBJ2-1, with 7 bases lining up with TRBD1. J gave up 7 bases and V 1 base, and 10 bases lay outside the gene matches. Germline-derived CDR1 and CDR2 are LNHDA and SQIVND (reference sequence). The CDR3 totals 16 residues.

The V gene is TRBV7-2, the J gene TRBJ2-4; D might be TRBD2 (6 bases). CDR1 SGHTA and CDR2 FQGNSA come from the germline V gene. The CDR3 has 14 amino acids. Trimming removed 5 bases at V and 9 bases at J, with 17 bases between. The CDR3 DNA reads TGTGCCAGCAGCCTTCTGGGGGAGGCAGGCATTCAGTACTTC. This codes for CASSLLGEAGIQYF.

CDR3 amino acids: CASFRQGDGYTF. CDR3 nucleotide sequence: TGCGCCAGCTTTAGACAGGGTGATGGCTACACCTTC. This rearrangement joins TRBV4-1 to TRBJ1-2; the match to TRBD1 covers 7 bases. The germline gives CDR1 MGHRA, CDR2 YSYEKL. The CDR3 totals 12 residues. The V and J ends lost 8 bases and 6 bases, in that order; junction bases with no gene match: 6.

As DNA, the CDR3 is TGTGCCAGTGGGGGGACAGGAGCTTTCTTT. Translating gives CASGGTGAFF. The chain links TRBV19 to TRBJ1-1; 8 bases match TRBD1. The V gene end was trimmed by 8 bases and the J gene end by 10 bases; junction bases not matched to a gene: 3. The CDR3 is made up of 10 amino acids. Germline V gene sequence: CDR1 LNHDA, CDR2 SQIVND (reference sequence).

The CDR3: CAWRQGAEAFF. DNA of the CDR3: TGTGCCTGGAGGCAGGGCGCTGAAGCTTTCTTT. V and J are TRBV30 and TRBJ1-1, with D perhaps TRBD1 (5 bases). Trimming left V 3 bases short and J 6 bases short, with 8 bases between. The CDR3 totals 11 residues. Looked up from germline, CDR1 is GTSNPN and CDR2 is SVGIG (reference sequence). The full variable domain, with the rest looked up from reference TRBV30 and TRBJ1-1, is SQTIHQWPATLVQPVGSPLSLECTVEGTSNPNLYWYRQAAGRGLQLLFYSVGIGQISSEVPQNLSASRPQDRQFILSSKKLLLSDSGFYLCAWRQGAEAFFGQGTRLTVV.

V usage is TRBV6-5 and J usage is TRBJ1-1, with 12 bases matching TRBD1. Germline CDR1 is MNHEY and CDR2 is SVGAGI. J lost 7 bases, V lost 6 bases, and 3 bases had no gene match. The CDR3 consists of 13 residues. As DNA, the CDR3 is TGTGCCAGCAGGGGGACAGGGGGCATTGAAGCTTTCTTT. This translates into CASRGTGGIEAFF.

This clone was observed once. The CDR3 loop reads CASSEEPANYGYTF. CDR3 DNA: TGTGCCAGCAGTGAGGAGCCTGCTAACTATGGCTACACCTTC. The rearrangement links TRBV6-1 to TRBJ1-2; no reliable D call. With 3 bases removed from V and 0 bases from J, the gap between germline ends came to 8 bases. Germline V gene lookup returns CDR1 MNHNS and CDR2 SASEGT. The CDR3 runs to 14 residues.

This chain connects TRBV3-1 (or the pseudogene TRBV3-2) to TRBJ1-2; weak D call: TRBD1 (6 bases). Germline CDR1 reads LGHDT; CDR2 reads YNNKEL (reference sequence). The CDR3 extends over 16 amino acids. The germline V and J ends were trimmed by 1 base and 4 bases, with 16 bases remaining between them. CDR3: CASSQGPGHESYGYTF. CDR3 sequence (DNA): TGTGCCAGCAGCCAAGGACCGGGACACGAGAGCTATGGCTACACCTTC.

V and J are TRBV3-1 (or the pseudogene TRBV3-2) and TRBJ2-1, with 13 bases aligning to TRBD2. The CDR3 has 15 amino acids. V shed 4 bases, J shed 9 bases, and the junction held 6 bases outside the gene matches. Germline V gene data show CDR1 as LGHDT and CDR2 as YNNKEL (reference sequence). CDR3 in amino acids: CASSPSGLAGFEQFF. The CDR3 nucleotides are TGTGCCAGCAGCCCGTCGGGACTAGCGGGGTTTGAGCAGTTCTTC.

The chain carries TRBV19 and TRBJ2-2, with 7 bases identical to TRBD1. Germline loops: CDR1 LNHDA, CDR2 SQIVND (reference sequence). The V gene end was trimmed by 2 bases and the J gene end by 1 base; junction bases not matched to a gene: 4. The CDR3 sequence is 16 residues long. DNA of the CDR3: TGTGCCAGTAGTATAAAGGGGGCGCGGAACACCGGGGAGCTGTTTTTT. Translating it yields CASSIKGARNTGELFF.

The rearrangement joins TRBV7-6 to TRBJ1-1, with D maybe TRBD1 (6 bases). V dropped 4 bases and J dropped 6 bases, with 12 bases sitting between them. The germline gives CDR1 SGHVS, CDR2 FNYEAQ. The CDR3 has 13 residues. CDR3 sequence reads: CASSSRTGSEAFF. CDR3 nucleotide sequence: TGTGCCAGCAGCTCTCGTACAGGGTCTGAAGCTTTCTTT.

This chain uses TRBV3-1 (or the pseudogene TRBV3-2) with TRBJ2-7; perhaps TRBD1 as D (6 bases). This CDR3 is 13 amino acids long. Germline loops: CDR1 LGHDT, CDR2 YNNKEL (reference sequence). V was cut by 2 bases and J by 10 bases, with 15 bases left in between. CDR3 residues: CASSQPPQGRQYF. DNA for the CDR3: TGTGCCAGCAGCCAACCTCCCCAGGGGCGTCAGTACTTC.

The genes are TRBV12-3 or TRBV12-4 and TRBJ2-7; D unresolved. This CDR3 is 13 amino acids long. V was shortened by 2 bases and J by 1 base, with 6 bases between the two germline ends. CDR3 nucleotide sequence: TGTGCCAGCAGTTTATCGGTTTCCTACGAGCAGTACTTC. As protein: CASSLSVSYEQYF.

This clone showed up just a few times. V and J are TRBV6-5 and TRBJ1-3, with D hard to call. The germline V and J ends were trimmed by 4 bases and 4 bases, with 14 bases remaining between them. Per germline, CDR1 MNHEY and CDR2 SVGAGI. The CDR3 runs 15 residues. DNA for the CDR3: TGTGCCAGCAGTTCCCTATCAATGTACGGAAACACCATATATTTT. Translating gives CASSSLSMYGNTIYF.

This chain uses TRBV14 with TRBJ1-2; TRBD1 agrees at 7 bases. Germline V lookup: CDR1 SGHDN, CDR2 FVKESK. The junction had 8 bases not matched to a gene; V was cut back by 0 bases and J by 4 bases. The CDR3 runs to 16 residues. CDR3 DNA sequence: TGTGCCAGCAGCCAAGATCTATTAGACAGGGTCTATGGCTACACCTTC. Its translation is CASSQDLLDRVYGYTF.

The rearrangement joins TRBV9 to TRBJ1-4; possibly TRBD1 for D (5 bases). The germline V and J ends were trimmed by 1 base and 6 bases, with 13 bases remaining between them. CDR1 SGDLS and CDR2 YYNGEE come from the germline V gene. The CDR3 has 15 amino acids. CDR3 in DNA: TGTGCCAGCAGCGTACCTGGGGGGTCTGATGAAAAACTGTTTTTT. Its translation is CASSVPGGSDEKLFF.

As DNA, the CDR3 is TGTGCCAGCAGCTTGCCAGGGATCGGCGGGGAGCTGTTTTTT. This sequence encodes CASSLPGIGGELFF. This chain joins TRBV5-6 and TRBJ2-2; D is perhaps TRBD1 (5 bases). The CDR3 sequence is 14 residues long. Germline CDR1 is SGHDT and CDR2 is YYEEEE. Trimming removed 1 base at V and 7 bases at J, with 11 bases between. The entire variable domain, with the rest obtained from reference TRBV5-6 and TRBJ2-2, is as follows: DAGVTQSPTHLIKTRGQQVTLRCSPKSGHDTVSWYQQALGQGPQFIFQYYEEEERQRGNFPDRFSGHQFPNYSSELNVNALLLGDSALYLCASSLPGIGGELFFGEGSRLTVL.

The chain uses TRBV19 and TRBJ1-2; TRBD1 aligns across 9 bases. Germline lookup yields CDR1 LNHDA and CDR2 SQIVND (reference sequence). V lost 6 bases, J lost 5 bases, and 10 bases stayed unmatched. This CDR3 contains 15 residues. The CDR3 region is CASSPTGTGFYGYTF. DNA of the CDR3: TGTGCCAGTAGCCCTACCGGGACAGGGTTTTATGGCTACACCTTC.

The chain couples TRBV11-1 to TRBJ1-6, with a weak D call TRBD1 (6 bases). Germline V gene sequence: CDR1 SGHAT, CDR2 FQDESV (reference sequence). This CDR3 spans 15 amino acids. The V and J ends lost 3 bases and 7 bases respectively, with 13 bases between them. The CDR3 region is CASSFSRGSNSPLHF. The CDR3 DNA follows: TGTGCCAGCAGCTTCAGTAGGGGGAGCAATTCACCCCTCCACTTT.

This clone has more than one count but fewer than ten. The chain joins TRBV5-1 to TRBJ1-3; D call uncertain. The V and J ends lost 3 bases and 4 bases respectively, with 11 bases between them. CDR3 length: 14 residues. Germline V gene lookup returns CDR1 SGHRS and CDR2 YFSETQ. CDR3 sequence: CASSSMVAGNTIYF. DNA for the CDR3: TGCGCCAGCAGCTCGATGGTAGCAGGAAACACCATATATTTT.

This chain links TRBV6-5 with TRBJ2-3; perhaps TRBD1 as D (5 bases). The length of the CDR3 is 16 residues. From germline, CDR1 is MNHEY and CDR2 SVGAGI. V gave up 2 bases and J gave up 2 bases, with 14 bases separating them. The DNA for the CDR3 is TGTGCCAGCAGTTACGGGGCGGCAGGGCCCACAGATACGCAGTATTTT. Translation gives CASSYGAAGPTDTQYF.

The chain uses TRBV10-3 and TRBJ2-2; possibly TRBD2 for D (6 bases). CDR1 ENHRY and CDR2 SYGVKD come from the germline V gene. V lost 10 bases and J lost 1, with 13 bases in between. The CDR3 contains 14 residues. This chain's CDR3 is CATMGLKNTGELFF. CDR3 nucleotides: TGTGCCACCATGGGACTGAAGAACACCGGGGAGCTGTTTTTT.

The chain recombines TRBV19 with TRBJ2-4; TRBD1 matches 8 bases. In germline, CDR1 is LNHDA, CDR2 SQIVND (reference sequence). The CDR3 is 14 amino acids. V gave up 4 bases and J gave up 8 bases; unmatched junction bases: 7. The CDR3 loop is CASSKRQGMDIQYF. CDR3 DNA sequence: TGTGCCAGTAGTAAAAGACAGGGGATGGACATTCAGTACTTC.

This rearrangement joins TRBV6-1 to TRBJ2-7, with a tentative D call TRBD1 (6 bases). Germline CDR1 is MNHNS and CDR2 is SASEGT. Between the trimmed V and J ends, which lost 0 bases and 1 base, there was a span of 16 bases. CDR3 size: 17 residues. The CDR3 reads CASSEALPGHRSYEQYF. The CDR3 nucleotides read TGTGCCAGCAGTGAAGCTCTACCGGGACACCGTTCCTACGAGCAGTACTTC.